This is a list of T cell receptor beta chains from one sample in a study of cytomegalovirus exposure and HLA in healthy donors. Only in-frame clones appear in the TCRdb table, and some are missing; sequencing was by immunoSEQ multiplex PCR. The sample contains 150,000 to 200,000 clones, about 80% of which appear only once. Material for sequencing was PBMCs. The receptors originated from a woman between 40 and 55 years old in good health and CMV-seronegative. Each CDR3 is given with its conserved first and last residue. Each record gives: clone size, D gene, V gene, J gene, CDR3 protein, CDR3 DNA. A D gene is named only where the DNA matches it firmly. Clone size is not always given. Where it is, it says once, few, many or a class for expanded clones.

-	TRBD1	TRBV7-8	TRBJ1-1	CATGQENTEAFF	TGTGCCACCGGACAGGAGAACACTGAAGCTTTCTTT
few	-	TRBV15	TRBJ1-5	CATSRRGQETPQHF	TGTGCCACCAGCAGAAGGGGTCAGGAAACGCCCCAGCATTTT
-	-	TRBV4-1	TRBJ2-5	CASSRPGVAQTQYF	TGCGCCAGCAGCCGCCCCGGGGTAGCCCAGACCCAGTACTTC
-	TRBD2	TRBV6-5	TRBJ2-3	CASSFSGSADTQYF	TGTGCCAGCAGTTTTAGCGGGAGCGCAGATACGCAGTATTTT
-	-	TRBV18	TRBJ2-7	CASSPSGDEQYF	TGTGCCAGCTCACCATCGGGGGACGAGCAGTACTTC
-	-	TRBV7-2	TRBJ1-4	CASSRAGREKLFF	TGTGCCAGCAGCCGGGCAGGGCGGGAAAAACTGTTTTTT
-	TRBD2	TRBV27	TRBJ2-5	CASSVGLAGTSRTQYF	TGTGCCAGCAGTGTGGGATTAGCGGGGACATCCAGGACCCAGTACTTC
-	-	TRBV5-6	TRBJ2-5	CASSPTPKYQETQYF	TGTGCCAGCAGTCCGACACCAAAGTACCAAGAGACCCAGTACTTC
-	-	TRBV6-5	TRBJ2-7	CASSSGYRYEQYF	TGTGCCAGCAGTTCAGGGTATCGGTACGAGCAGTACTTC
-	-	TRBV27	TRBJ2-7	CASSLRQPIDHYEQYF	TGTGCCAGCAGTTTAAGACAGCCCATCGACCACTACGAGCAGTACTTC
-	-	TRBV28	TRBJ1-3	CASRGSGNTIYF	TGTGCCAGTAGGGGATCTGGAAACACCATATATTTT
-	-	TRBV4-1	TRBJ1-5	CASSGSYTGNQPQHF	TGCGCCAGCAGCGGCTCATACACGGGGAATCAGCCCCAGCATTTT
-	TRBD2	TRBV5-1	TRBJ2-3	CASSSGLAGGADTQYF	TGCGCCAGCAGCTCGGGACTAGCGGGAGGTGCAGATACGCAGTATTTT
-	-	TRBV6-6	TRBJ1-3	CASSLGNTIYF	TGTGCCAGCAGTTTAGGAAACACCATATATTTT
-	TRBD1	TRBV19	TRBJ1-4	CASSLDRGNEKLFF	TGTGCCAGTAGCCTTGACAGGGGGAATGAAAAACTGTTTTTT
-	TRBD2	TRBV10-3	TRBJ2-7	CAITSGRFGEQYF	TGTGCCATCACCAGCGGGAGGTTCGGTGAGCAGTACTTC
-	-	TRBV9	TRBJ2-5	CASSVGGLQETQYF	TGTGCCAGCAGCGTAGGAGGTCTGCAAGAGACCCAGTACTTC
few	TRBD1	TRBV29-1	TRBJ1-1	CSVSRGQDTEAFF	TGCAGCGTATCCAGGGGGCAGGACACTGAAGCTTTCTTT
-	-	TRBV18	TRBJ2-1	CASSRTGDEQFF	TGTGCCAGCTCACGCACGGGGGATGAGCAGTTCTTC
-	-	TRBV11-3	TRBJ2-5	CASSLGYRASQETQYF	TGTGCCAGCAGCTTAGGCTACAGGGCCTCCCAAGAGACCCAGTACTTC
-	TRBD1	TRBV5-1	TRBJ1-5	CASSPGDRNQPQHF	TGCGCCAGCAGCCCCGGGGACAGAAATCAGCCCCAGCATTTT
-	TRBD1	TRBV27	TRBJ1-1	CASSLTAGGRSEAFF	TGTGCCAGCAGTTTAACCGCAGGGGGCAGATCTGAAGCTTTCTTT
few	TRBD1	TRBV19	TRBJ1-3	CASTVRDSGNTIYF	TGTGCCAGTACCGTCCGGGACAGTGGAAACACCATATATTTT
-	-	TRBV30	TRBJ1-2	CALIRDTDYGYTF	TGTGCCTTAATCCGGGACACGGACTATGGCTACACCTTC
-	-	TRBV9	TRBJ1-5	CASSVGGLSNQPQHF	TGTGCCAGCAGCGTAGGCGGACTCTCCAATCAGCCCCAGCATTTT
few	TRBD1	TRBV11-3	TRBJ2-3	CASSSRRTGFTDTQYF	TGTGCCAGCAGCTCCCGACGGACAGGGTTCACAGATACGCAGTATTTT
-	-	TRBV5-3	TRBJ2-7	CARSPPGCRLSSYEQYF	TGTGCCAGAAGCCCACCCGGTTGTAGACTCAGCTCCTACGAGCAGTACTTC
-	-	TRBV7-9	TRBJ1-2	CASSPDSFYGYTF	TGTGCCAGCAGCCCTGACAGCTTCTATGGCTACACCTTC